This T cell receptor (beta chain) was recovered during a study of shared clonotypes between healthy human individuals. About the study: CD4 naive cells filled three plates per donor, CD4 memory three, CD8 naive two and CD8 memory one.

CDR3 length: 15 amino acids. Trimming at V came to 5 bases and at J to 5 bases, leaving 11 bases not matched to a gene. Germline CDR1 reads SEHNR; CDR2 reads FQNEAQ (reference sequence). CD45RO-negative, CCR7-positively selected cells formed the naive CD8 fraction, excluding terminally differentiated effector memory CD45RA+ cells. Every donor, a Caucasian adult, lived in Nashville, Tennessee. The genomic DNA of each subset was split evenly across several immunoSEQ plates. Here immunoSEQ multiplex PCR was the method, and the copy in TCRdb shows in-frame clones only, minus some. The repertoire holds around 1.9 million clones, with about 93% as singletons.

The receptor was isolated from a young man in good health. Some clones in this sample may be carry-over from other donors' samples. Sequencing was performed on naive CD8+ T cells from PBMCs. This chain uses TRBV7-9 with TRBJ2-5, with TRBD1 identical over 7 bases. For the CDR3, the DNA is TGTGCCAGCAGCCACGGGACAGTAGATTGGGAGACCCAGTACTTC. The encoded protein is CASSHGTVDWETQYF.